The 14 T cell receptor beta chains below all came from one sample that was sequenced in a study of T-cell reconstitution after alpha-beta-depleted transplantation in children. Preparation of the TCRbeta library used unique molecular identifiers. TCRdb re-called the PCR reads with MiXCR, one entry per CDR3 protein. Of 200,000 to 250,000 distinct CDR3 sequences listed, approximately 9.5% are singletons. The specimen was PBMCs from the stem cell graft donor, collected from the stem cell graft. The receptors were gathered from a human donor who donated a stem cell graft to a child with acute lymphoblastic leukemia.

The rearrangement links TRBV7-6 to TRBJ2-7; 12 bases align to TRBD2. V lost 5 bases, J lost 6 bases, and 8 bases stayed unmatched. This CDR3 has 15 amino acids. The germline V gene has CDR1 SGHVS and CDR2 FNYEAQ. CDR3 DNA sequence: TGTGCCAGCAGCACCAGACTAGCGGGGGCCGGCGAGCAGTACTTC. Its translation is CASSTRLAGAGEQYF.

The rearrangement links TRBV12-3 or TRBV12-4 to TRBJ2-2, with 7 bases fitting TRBD1. The CDR3 loop spans 14 amino acids. After removal of 5 bases from V and 6 bases from J, the junction contained 6 bases not matched to a gene. The DNA for the CDR3 is TGTGCCAGCAGTAAGGACAGGTATCCCGGGGAGCTGTTTTTT. Translation gives CASSKDRYPGELFF.

This clonotype was counted a few times. J is TRBJ1-2 and V is TRBV7-2; a weak D match, TRBD1 (6 bases). Germline values: CDR1 SGHTA, CDR2 FQGNSA. The CDR3 loop spans 14 amino acids. The V end lost 6 bases, the J end lost 7 bases, and 18 bases lay between the germline ends. The CDR3 protein is CASRISQGSGGYTF. CDR3 sequence (DNA): TGTGCCAGCAGGATTTCACAGGGTTCCGGTGGCTACACCTTC.

There are many counts of this clonotype. The V and J genes are TRBV2 and TRBJ2-2; D remains unclear. This CDR3 region has 13 residues. Germline CDR1 is SNHLY and CDR2 is FYNNEI. The germline V and J ends were trimmed by 7 bases and 5 bases, with 11 bases remaining between them. In DNA, the CDR3 is TGTGCCAGCACGAGGCAGTTAACCGGGGAGCTGTTTTTT. Protein: CASTRQLTGELFF.

The chain recombines TRBV3-1 with TRBJ1-5, with TRBD1 as a possible D gene (5 bases). The ends were cut back, 4 bases at V and 7 bases at J, with 17 bases in the middle. CDR3 length equals 15 residues. Germline V gene sequence: CDR1 LGHDT, CDR2 YNNKEL (reference sequence). The CDR3, as DNA: TGTGCCAGCAGCCTAGGGACGGGAAACCCACAGCCCCAGCATTTT. Protein sequence: CASSLGTGNPQPQHF. The full variable domain, completed using reference TRBV3-1 and TRBJ1-5, is DTAVSQTPKYLVTQMGNDKSIKCEQNLGHDTMYWYKQDSKKFLKIMFSYNNKELIINETVPNRFSPKSPDKAHLNLHINSLELGDSAVYFCASSLGTGNPQPQHFGDGTRLSIL.

This chain connects TRBV18 to TRBJ2-1; D possibly corresponds to TRBD1 (6 bases). CDR1 is KGHSH and CDR2 is LQKENI in the germline V gene. V was pared by 4 bases and J by 1 base, with 11 bases between. The length of the CDR3 is 15 residues. The CDR3 nucleotides read TGTGCCAGCTCACGACTGACAGGTTCCTACAATGAGCAGTTCTTC. It translates to CASSRLTGSYNEQFF.

The rearrangement uses TRBV20-1 and TRBJ2-7; TRBD1 is a possible D gene (6 bases). The germline V gene encodes CDR1 DFQATT and CDR2 SNEGSKA (reference sequence). V dropped 6 bases and J dropped 9 bases, with 12 bases sitting between them. This CDR3 contains 10 residues. The chain's CDR3 is CSAWDNMQYF. The CDR3 DNA reads TGCAGTGCGTGGGACAACATGCAGTACTTC.

There are a few counts of this clonotype. This chain links TRBV5-1 with TRBJ2-3; the match to TRBD2 covers 9 bases. CDR3 length: 16 amino acids. Germline V CDR1 and CDR2: SGHRS, YFSETQ. V shed 7 bases, J shed 4 bases, and the junction held 13 bases outside the gene matches. The CDR3 loop is CASRGGGADLADTQYF. CDR3 bases: TGCGCCAGCCGCGGCGGGGGGGCCGATCTTGCAGATACGCAGTATTTT.

This clonotype was found a few times. V usage is TRBV4-2 and J usage is TRBJ2-7, with TRBD2 identical over 9 bases. Unmatched junction bases numbered 7, after V lost 4 bases and J lost 3 bases. CDR1 and CDR2 from the germline V gene are LGHNA and YNFKEQ. This CDR3 has 15 amino acids. This chain's CDR3 is CASSLQRGDLYEQYF. For the CDR3, the DNA is TGTGCCAGCAGCCTTCAGCGGGGGGACCTCTACGAGCAGTACTTC.

The table lists this clonotype with many counts. The gene calls are TRBV7-9 and TRBJ2-2, with TRBD1 matching over 9 bases. With 5 bases clipped from V and 3 bases from J, the junction kept 7 bases outside the gene matches. The CDR3 runs 16 residues. Looked up from germline, CDR1 is SEHNR and CDR2 is FQNEAQ (reference sequence). CDR3 coding DNA: TGTGCCAGCAGCCTTGGGACAGGGAGTTACACCGGGGAGCTGTTTTTT. It codes for CASSLGTGSYTGELFF. The full variable domain, its missing parts supplied by reference TRBV7-9 and TRBJ2-2, is DTGVSQNPRHKITKRGQNVTFRCDPISEHNRLYWYRQTLGQGPEFLTYFQNEAQLEKSRLLSDRFSAERPKGSFSTLEIQRTEQGDSAMYLCASSLGTGSYTGELFFGEGSRLTVL.

The chain combines TRBV10-3 with TRBJ1-1, with D possibly matching TRBD1 (6 bases). V lost 6 bases and J 7 bases, leaving 15 bases between the germline ends. The germline V gene has CDR1 ENHRY and CDR2 SYGVKD. This CDR3 is 13 amino acids long. CDR3 DNA: TGTGCCATCAGACAGGGTGGTGTGGATGAAGCTTTCTTT. Translation: CAIRQGGVDEAFF.

This clonotype was recorded at least ten times. The CDR3 here is CASSFMQGQGDTEAFF. In DNA form, the CDR3 reads TGCGCCAGCAGCTTTATGCAGGGGCAGGGCGACACTGAAGCTTTCTTT. This sequence joins TRBV5-1 and TRBJ1-1; TRBD1 might be the D (6 bases). This CDR3 contains 16 residues. Germline CDR1 SGHRS, CDR2 YFSETQ. V gave up 2 bases and J gave up 3 bases, with 17 bases separating them.

The rearrangement links TRBV6-2 or TRBV6-3 to TRBJ2-3; 13 bases map to TRBD2. Germline V CDR1 and CDR2: MNHEY, SVGEGT. After removal of 4 bases from V and 4 bases from J, the junction contained 14 bases not matched to a gene. The CDR3 extends over 19 amino acids. The CDR3 DNA reads TGTGCCAGCAGTTCCTGGACTAGCGGGGGAGCCTACCCTCCAGATACGCAGTATTTT. This gives the protein CASSSWTSGGAYPPDTQYF.

Concerning this clonotype: A clone one base away is much larger, so this may be a read error. This chain connects TRBV5-6 to TRBJ1-3; 7 nucleotides line up with TRBD1. The germline gives CDR1 SGHDT, CDR2 YYEEEE. The CDR3 runs to 16 residues. CDR3 DNA sequence: TGTGCCAGCAGCTTGGAGACAGGGCGCTCTGGAAACATCATATATTTT. Protein sequence: CASSLETGRSGNIIYF.